These 32 T cell receptor beta chains were all obtained from the same sample, sequenced in a study of T-cell memory formation after mild COVID-19. TCRdb ran MiXCR on the 5' RACE reads and lists one entry per CDR3 protein. The table has 500,000 to 600,000 distinct CDR3 sequences, about a sixth seen once. Source material: PBMCs or a T cell subset sorted from them (not recorded which). The receptors were sampled from an adult woman who had mild COVID-19 (a few samples of this study predate the infection). Cell type and time point are not known.

This clonotype appeared a few times. This chain joins TRBV5-1 and TRBJ2-7; TRBD1 aligns across 8 bases. The CDR3 is 17 amino acids. V lost 0 bases and J lost 6; bases outside the gene matches: 14. CDR1 and CDR2 from the germline V gene are SGHRS and YFSETQ. The CDR3 coding sequence is TGCGCCAGCAGCTTGGCCGTGACAGGGGCAATGAGGGGCGAGCAGTACTTC. Its protein product is CASSLAVTGAMRGEQYF.

The count of this clonotype is one. The rearrangement links TRBV24-1 to TRBJ2-5; D unclear. Germline V gene lookup returns CDR1 KGHDR and CDR2 SFDVKD. The CDR3 runs 15 residues. Trimming cost V 1 base and J 5 bases, with 13 bases left between them. CDR3 bases: TGTGCCACCAGTGATTTAAAGGCCTCTGGGGAGACCCAGTACTTC. This translates into CATSDLKASGETQYF.

This rearrangement joins TRBV29-1 to TRBJ2-6; no definite D call. The CDR3 spans 13 residues. Germline CDR1 is SQVTM and CDR2 is ANQGSEA. V dropped 4 bases and J dropped 2 bases, with 6 bases sitting between them. CDR3 amino acids: CSVGVTGANVLTF. CDR3 DNA sequence: TGCAGCGTTGGCGTCACTGGGGCCAACGTCCTGACTTTC.

This clonotype came up a few times. This chain connects TRBV9 to TRBJ2-7; either TRBD1 or TRBD2 may fit D (5 bases each). The CDR3 is made up of 14 amino acids. Between the trimmed V and J ends, which lost 3 bases and 2 bases, there was a span of 12 bases. Germline CDR1 is SGDLS and CDR2 is YYNGEE. CDR3 amino acids: CASSDHGAAYEQYF. The CDR3 coding sequence is TGTGCCAGCAGCGACCACGGGGCGGCCTACGAGCAGTACTTC.

In its sample, this clonotype was seen many times. V usage is TRBV20-1 and J usage is TRBJ1-4, with no clear D. The V end was cut by 2 bases, the J end by 3 bases, with 4 bases between. CDR1 DFQATT and CDR2 SNEGSKA come from the germline V gene (reference sequence). There are 12 residues in the CDR3. DNA of the CDR3: TGCAGTGCTAGATTCGCTAATGAAAAACTGTTTTTT. Its translation is CSARFANEKLFF.

The chain joins TRBV7-8 to TRBJ1-1; 7 nucleotides align to TRBD1. The CDR3 spans 15 residues. The V gene end was trimmed by 1 base and the J gene end by 8 bases; junction bases not matched to a gene: 10. Germline loops: CDR1 SGHVS, CDR2 FQNEAQ. In DNA, the CDR3 is TGTGCCAGCAGCTTAGGGACAGGCGCTGAAGGAGAAGCTTTCTTT. Its protein product is CASSLGTGAEGEAFF. Full variable domain (remainder filled in from reference TRBV7-8 and TRBJ1-1): GAGVSQSPRYKVAKRGQDVALRCDPISGHVSLFWYQQALGQGPEFLTYFQNEAQLDKSGLPSDRFFAERPEGSVSTLKIQRTQQEDSAVYLCASSLGTGAEGEAFFGQGTRLTVV.

This chain uses TRBV4-2 with TRBJ2-7; no definite D call. The CDR3 is made up of 13 amino acids. Germline V gene sequence: CDR1 LGHNA, CDR2 YNFKEQ. Trimming removed 0 bases at V and 6 bases at J, with 9 bases between. The CDR3 region is CASSQDRAREQYF. DNA of the CDR3: TGTGCCAGCAGCCAAGATCGGGCTCGCGAGCAGTACTTC.

The V gene is TRBV7-6, the J gene TRBJ2-1; either TRBD1 or TRBD2 may supply D (5 bases each). V was pared by 3 bases and J by 8 bases, with 11 bases between. Germline V gene sequence: CDR1 SGHVS, CDR2 FNYEAQ. CDR3 length: 13 amino acids. CDR3 residues: CASSLSVGDEQFF. The CDR3 nucleotides read TGTGCCAGCAGCTTGAGTGTGGGGGATGAGCAGTTCTTC.

This chain links TRBV5-6 with TRBJ2-7; D gene uncertain. V was trimmed by 4 bases and J by 4 bases, leaving 15 bases between them. The CDR3 extends over 14 amino acids. In germline, CDR1 is SGHDT, CDR2 YYEEEE. The CDR3 sequence: CASSPTNSVYEQYF. The CDR3 region has the DNA TGTGCCAGCAGCCCCACCAACTCTGTTTACGAGCAGTACTTC.

This clonotype was seen a few times. The CDR3 reads CASSLSGAASDTQYF. The CDR3 DNA reads as TGTGCCAGCAGCTTGAGCGGGGCGGCTTCAGATACGCAGTATTTT. This chain connects TRBV7-3 to TRBJ2-3, with 7 nucleotides matching TRBD2. CDR3 length equals 15 residues. Germline V gene lookup returns CDR1 SGHTA and CDR2 FQGTGA. After removal of 3 bases from V and 4 bases from J, the junction contained 7 bases not matched to a gene.

This chain links TRBV24-1 with TRBJ2-3; D may be TRBD1 or TRBD2 (5 bases each). This CDR3 spans 16 amino acids. V lost 0 bases and J lost 2, with 11 bases in between. Germline-derived CDR1 and CDR2 are KGHDR and SFDVKD. CDR3 nucleotides: TGTGCCACCAGTGATTTGGACGGGGCCAACACAGATACGCAGTATTTT. Residues: CATSDLDGANTDTQYF.

The rearrangement links TRBV5-1 to TRBJ2-3; D unresolved. Between the trimmed V and J ends, which lost 3 bases and 2 bases, there was a span of 10 bases. The V gene's germline CDR1 is SGHRS and CDR2 YFSETQ. The CDR3 consists of 14 residues. The CDR3 nucleotides are TGCGCCAGCAGCTACAACCTTTTCACAGATACGCAGTATTTT. Translating it yields CASSYNLFTDTQYF.

The rearrangement uses TRBV13 and TRBJ1-2; 8 bases are a match to TRBD1. The CDR3 contains 15 residues. Trimming at V came to 4 bases and at J to 4 bases, leaving 8 bases not matched to a gene. From germline, CDR1 is PRHDT and CDR2 FYEKMQ (reference sequence). Written as DNA, the CDR3 is TGTGCCAGCAGCTCGGCAGGGGGCGCCGGCTATGGCTACACCTTC. Residues: CASSSAGGAGYGYTF.

This clonotype has a handful of counts. V and J are TRBV29-1 and TRBJ2-7, with 8 bases aligning to TRBD1. Losses at the gene ends were 1 base for V and 0 bases for J; bases not matched to a gene: 8. There are 16 residues in the CDR3. Germline V CDR1 and CDR2: SQVTM, ANQGSEA. CDR3 DNA sequence: TGCAGCGTTGAAGTCCGGGACAGGAAAATCTCCTACGAGCAGTACTTC. Translated, it gives CSVEVRDRKISYEQYF.

In this sample, this clonotype turned up once. The chain joins TRBV20-1 to TRBJ2-1, with 9 bases aligning to TRBD2. The CDR3 is 15 amino acids. Germline V gene data show CDR1 as DFQATT and CDR2 as SNEGSKA (reference sequence). V was clipped by 0 bases and J by 3 bases; unmatched bases: 3. In DNA form, the CDR3 reads TGCAGTGCTAGAGATCGGCGGGGGGGCTACAATGAGCAGTTCTTC. Translating gives CSARDRRGGYNEQFF.

The gene calls are TRBV7-6 and TRBJ1-5; TRBD1 matches at 8 bases. The germline V gene has CDR1 SGHVS and CDR2 FNYEAQ. J lost 1 base, V lost 3 bases, and 8 bases had no gene match. CDR3 length: 17 residues. CDR3 in amino acids: CASSFGQGGGSNQPQHF. CDR3 sequence (DNA): TGTGCCAGCAGCTTCGGACAGGGTGGGGGAAGCAATCAGCCCCAGCATTTT. The entire variable domain, with the rest obtained from reference TRBV7-6 and TRBJ1-5, is as follows: GAGVSQSPRYKVTKRGQDVALRCDPISGHVSLYWYRQALGQGPEFLTYFNYEAQQDKSGLPNDRFSAERPEGSISTLTIQRTEQRDSAMYRCASSFGQGGGSNQPQHFGDGTRLSIL.

This clonotype has a handful of counts. This sequence joins TRBV9 and TRBJ1-5; 10 nucleotides match TRBD1. The germline V gene has CDR1 SGDLS and CDR2 YYNGEE. There are 18 residues in the CDR3. Trimming at V came to 3 bases and at J to 2 bases, leaving 11 bases not matched to a gene. The CDR3 sequence: CASSGVDRGPTGNQPQHF. DNA of the CDR3: TGTGCCAGCAGCGGAGTAGACAGGGGGCCAACGGGCAATCAGCCCCAGCATTTT. Together with reference TRBV9 and TRBJ1-5, the CDR3 gives the full variable domain: DSGVTQTPKHLITATGQRVTLRCSPRSGDLSVYWYQQSLDQGLQFLIQYYNGEERAKGNILERFSAQQFPDLHSELNLSSLELGDSALYFCASSGVDRGPTGNQPQHFGDGTRLSIL.

V gene TRBV20-1 combines with J gene TRBJ2-1; D gene ambiguous. Germline V gives CDR1 DFQATT, CDR2 SNEGSKA (reference sequence). The V end was cut by 5 bases, the J end by 6 bases, with 8 bases between. CDR3 size: 11 residues. The CDR3 region is CSALNSNEQFF. CDR3 coding DNA: TGCAGTGCTCTAAACTCCAATGAGCAGTTCTTC.

This clonotype was picked up a small number of times. This chain joins TRBV5-1 and TRBJ2-3; D tentatively fits TRBD1 or TRBD2 (5 bases each). The CDR3 length is 15 residues. V shed 5 bases and J shed 4 bases, with 17 bases lying between them. Germline V lookup: CDR1 SGHRS, CDR2 YFSETQ. The CDR3 sequence: CASSPARGAPDTQYF. In DNA, the CDR3 is TGCGCCAGCAGTCCGGCCCGAGGGGCGCCAGATACGCAGTATTTT.

The chain recombines TRBV7-8 with TRBJ1-1, with TRBD1 matching 7 bases. The CDR3 has 17 amino acids. V shed 5 bases and J 1 base; nucleotides not matched to a gene: 13. CDR1 and CDR2 from the germline V gene are SGHVS and FQNEAQ. The CDR3 DNA is TGTGCCAGCAGCCCGCGGGACAGAGGGAAATCGAACACTGAAGCTTTCTTT. Translation: CASSPRDRGKSNTEAFF.

The chain employs TRBV19 and TRBJ2-7; TRBD2 might be the D (6 bases). The ends were cut back, 0 bases at V and 2 bases at J, with 11 bases in the middle. CDR1 LNHDA and CDR2 SQIVND come from the germline V gene (reference sequence). The CDR3 covers 15 residues. The CDR3 DNA sequence: TGTGCCAGTAGTATAGACGCCGGGGAGGCCTACGAGCAGTACTTC. Its protein is CASSIDAGEAYEQYF.

This clonotype was counted only a few times. V is TRBV4-1 and J is TRBJ1-5, with TRBD1 identical over 10 bases. The CDR3 has 15 residues. Losses at the gene ends were 8 bases for V and 6 bases for J; bases not matched to a gene: 10. Germline lookup yields CDR1 MGHRA and CDR2 YSYEKL. The CDR3 DNA is TGCGCCAGCGGCCTGAAGACAGGGGGCGGTCAGCCCCAGCATTTT. Protein product: CASGLKTGGGQPQHF.

This clonotype has only a few counts. This chain links TRBV7-9 with TRBJ1-2, with TRBD1 matching over 8 bases. V lost 7 bases and J lost 7; bases outside the gene matches: 14. The CDR3 sequence is 15 residues long. The germline gives CDR1 SEHNR, CDR2 FQNEAQ (reference sequence). CDR3 sequence (DNA): TGTGCCAGCACCACGACTCGGACAGGGTCCTCTGGCTACACCTTC. The encoded protein is CASTTTRTGSSGYTF.

The genes are TRBV7-2 and TRBJ2-4; 12 nucleotides agree with TRBD2. Germline lookup yields CDR1 SGHTA and CDR2 FQGNSA. CDR3 length: 16 residues. With V trimmed by 4 bases and J by 1 base, 2 bases remained unmatched. Here the CDR3 reads CASSYLAGGAKNIQYF. The CDR3, as DNA: TGTGCCAGCAGCTATCTAGCGGGAGGGGCCAAAAACATTCAGTACTTC.

The CDR3 nucleotides are TGTGCCAGCAGTTTTAGAGGGGTGGCCTACGAGCAGTACTTC. Its protein product is CASSFRGVAYEQYF. The V and J genes are TRBV12-3 or TRBV12-4 and TRBJ2-7, with D perhaps given as TRBD1 or TRBD2 (5 bases each). This CDR3 has 14 amino acids. V was cut by 3 bases and J by 2 bases, with 11 bases left in between.

This clonotype was seen a handful of times. The J gene is TRBJ2-2, the V gene TRBV3-1, with D unclear. The CDR3 covers 12 residues. Germline V gives CDR1 LGHDT, CDR2 YNNKEL (reference sequence). Trimming stripped 8 bases from V and 6 bases from J, with 10 bases between. The CDR3 coding sequence is TGTGCCAGCCGGCCTCCGTCCGGGGAGCTGTTTTTT. It codes for CASRPPSGELFF.

The rearrangement uses TRBV4-1 and TRBJ2-7; D tentatively fits TRBD1 or TRBD2 (5 bases each). Germline CDR1 is MGHRA and CDR2 is YSYEKL. CDR3 length: 14 amino acids. The V and J ends lost 3 bases and 6 bases respectively, with 15 bases between them. This CDR3 is CASSHQSGAGEQYF. CDR3 coding DNA: TGCGCCAGCAGCCACCAATCCGGGGCGGGCGAGCAGTACTTC.

This clonotype has just a few counts. The chain uses TRBV5-1 and TRBJ1-1, with D possibly TRBD1 on 5 matching bases. V lost 0 bases, J lost 7 bases, and 10 bases lay in between. CDR1 and CDR2 (germline): SGHRS, YFSETQ. The CDR3 loop spans 13 amino acids. CDR3 nucleotide sequence: TGCGCCAGCAGCTTGGAAGGGACGGGTGAAGCTTTCTTT. Translating it yields CASSLEGTGEAFF.

This clonotype has a handful of counts. V usage is TRBV11-1 and J usage is TRBJ2-1; 9 bases fit TRBD1. J was trimmed by 2 bases and V by 5 bases; bases with no gene match: 7. The CDR3 contains 16 residues. In germline, CDR1 is SGHAT, CDR2 FQDESV (reference sequence). The CDR3 spells CASSPRTGVTYNEQFF. The CDR3 nucleotides read TGTGCCAGCAGCCCCCGGACAGGGGTCACCTACAATGAGCAGTTCTTC.

This clonotype occurred a few times. At one of its ends the junction is not consistent with the germline gene, which may arise from a read error. The J gene is TRBJ1-2, the V gene TRBV6-1; a weak D match, TRBD1 (6 bases). The V gene's germline CDR1 is MNHNS and CDR2 SASEGT. The CDR3 runs to 10 residues. CDR3 residues: CASSATGAAF. The CDR3 nucleotides read TGTGCCAGCAGTGCGACAGGCGCCGCCTTC.

This clonotype was counted only a few times. This chain links TRBV9 with TRBJ2-3; D unclear. The CDR3 is made up of 16 amino acids. The germline V and J ends were trimmed by 0 bases and 0 bases, with 11 bases remaining between them. CDR1 and CDR2 (germline): SGDLS, YYNGEE. The CDR3 region has the DNA TGTGCCAGCAGCGTAGGTCCGGGTGGGAGCACAGATACGCAGTATTTT. It codes for CASSVGPGGSTDTQYF.

The chain combines TRBV24-1 with TRBJ2-1; D gene uncertain. Trimming stripped 1 base from V and 1 base from J, with 10 bases between. The CDR3 spans 16 residues. Per germline, CDR1 KGHDR and CDR2 SFDVKD. As DNA, the CDR3 is TGTGCCACCAGTGATTTCGTAGCTGGATCCTACAATGAGCAGTTCTTC. This gives the protein CATSDFVAGSYNEQFF.